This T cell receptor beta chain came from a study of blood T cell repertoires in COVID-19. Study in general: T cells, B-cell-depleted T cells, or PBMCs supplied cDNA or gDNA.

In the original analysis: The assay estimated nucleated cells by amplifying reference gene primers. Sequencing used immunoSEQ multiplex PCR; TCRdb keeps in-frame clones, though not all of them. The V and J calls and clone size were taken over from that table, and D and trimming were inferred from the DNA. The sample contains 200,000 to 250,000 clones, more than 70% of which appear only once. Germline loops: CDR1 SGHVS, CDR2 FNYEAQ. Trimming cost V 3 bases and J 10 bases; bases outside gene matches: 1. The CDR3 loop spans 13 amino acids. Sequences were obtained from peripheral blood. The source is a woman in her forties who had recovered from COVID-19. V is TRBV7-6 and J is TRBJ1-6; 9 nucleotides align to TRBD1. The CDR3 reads CASSFTGGSPLHF. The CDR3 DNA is TGTGCCAGCAGCTTTACAGGGGGCTCACCCCTCCACTTT.